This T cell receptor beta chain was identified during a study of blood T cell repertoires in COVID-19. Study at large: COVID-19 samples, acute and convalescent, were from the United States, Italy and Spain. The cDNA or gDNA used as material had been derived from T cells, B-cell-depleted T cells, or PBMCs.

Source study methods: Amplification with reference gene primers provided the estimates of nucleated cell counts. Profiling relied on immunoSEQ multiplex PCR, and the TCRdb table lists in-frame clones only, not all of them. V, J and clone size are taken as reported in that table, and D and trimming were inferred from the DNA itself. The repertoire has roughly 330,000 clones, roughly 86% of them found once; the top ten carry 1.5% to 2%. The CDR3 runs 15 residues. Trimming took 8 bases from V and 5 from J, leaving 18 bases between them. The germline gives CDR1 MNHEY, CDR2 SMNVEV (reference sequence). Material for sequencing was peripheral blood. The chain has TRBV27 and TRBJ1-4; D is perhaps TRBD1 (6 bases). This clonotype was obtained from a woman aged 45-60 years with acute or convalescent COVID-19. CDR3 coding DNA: TGTGCCAGCTCCGATAGGACAGTCCCAAATGAAAAACTGTTTTTT. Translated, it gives CASSDRTVPNEKLFF.